This entry describes one T cell receptor beta chain. This entry belongs to a study of cytomegalovirus exposure and HLA in healthy donors. PCR was performed using 60 Vbeta and 13 Jbeta primers. Profiling relied on immunoSEQ multiplex PCR, and the TCRdb table lists in-frame clones only, not all of them. The table has 150,000 to 200,000 clones, 65% to 85% seen once. The sequencing sample was made of PBMCs. This TCR came from a girl aged 10 to 17 in good health and CMV-seropositive.

CDR3 residues: CASSFAVANVLTF. CDR3 in DNA: TGTGCCAGCAGTTTCGCAGTGGCCAACGTCCTGACTTTC. The rearrangement joins TRBV27 to TRBJ2-6; no reliable D call. The V gene's germline CDR1 is MNHEY and CDR2 SMNVEV (reference sequence). Trimming left V 3 bases short and J 6 bases short, with 6 bases between. This CDR3 spans 13 amino acids.